This T cell receptor (beta chain) came from a study of cytomegalovirus exposure and HLA in healthy donors. Trimming removed 4 bases at V and 0 bases at J, with 13 bases between. The CDR3 has 16 amino acids. CDR1 and CDR2 from the germline V gene are MDHEN and SYDVKM. Primers for the PCR totalled 60 Vbeta and 13 Jbeta. Assay used: immunoSEQ multiplex PCR; TCRdb lists only in-frame clones, some missing. The sample consists of over 150,000 clones, 60% to 80% of them appearing once. General study points: CMV antigen specificity of three CMV-associated chains was confirmed in vitro.

As for this clone: Its target is unknown.

The V and J genes are TRBV28 and TRBJ1-3; D ambiguous. Sequencing was carried out using PBMCs. This TCR was sampled from a man aged 25 to 45 in good health and CMV-seropositive. CDR3 nucleotide sequence: TGTGCCAGCAGTTACACCGCGGACTACTCTGGAAACACCATATATTTT. Translation gives CASSYTADYSGNTIYF. The entire variable domain, with the rest obtained from reference TRBV28 and TRBJ1-3, is as follows: DVKVTQSSRYLVKRTGEKVFLECVQDMDHENMFWYRQDPGLGLRLIYFSYDVKMKEKGDIPEGYSVSREKKERFSLILESASTNQTSMYLCASSYTADYSGNTIYFGEGSWLTVV.